Listed below are T cell receptor beta chains from one sample, sequenced in a study of blood T cell repertoires in COVID-19. Generated by immunoSEQ multiplex PCR, the TCRdb table keeps only in-frame clones and is missing some. The data show a few hundred thousand clones, approximately 92% seen once. The sample was PBMCs or T cells enriched from blood (not recorded which). These receptors all come from a man between 18 and 35 years old who had recovered from COVID-19. Both conserved end residues are part of each CDR3. A D gene is named only where the DNA matches it firmly. Clone size is given for some rows only: seen once, a few or many times, or a class if the clone is expanded.

abundance,len,v_gene,d_gene,j_gene,CDR3nt,CDR3aa
NA,17,TRBV5-4,NA,TRBJ2-2,TGTGCCAGCAGCCAACCCGCAGGGGTCGGGGACACCGGGGAGCTGTTTTTT,CASSQPAGVGDTGELFF
NA,12,TRBV18,NA,TRBJ1-6,TGTGCCAGCTCGGAGCAAGACTCACCCCTCCACTTT,CASSEQDSPLHF
once,14,TRBV7-2,NA,TRBJ1-3,TGTGCCAGCAGCTCACAGGTCACTGGAAACACCATATATTTT,CASSSQVTGNTIYF
once,15,TRBV3-1/TRBV3-2,NA,TRBJ2-4,TGTGCCAGCAGCCTAGACCCACTAGCCAAAAACATTCAGTACTTC,CASSLDPLAKNIQYF
NA,16,TRBV5-1,NA,TRBJ2-1,TGCGCCAGCAGCTTGCTTTCAAGCGTGGCTAAGAATGAGCAGTTCTTC,CASSLLSSVAKNEQFF
NA,16,TRBV9,TRBD2,TRBJ2-1,TGTGCCAGCAGCCCCCGCCTAGCGGGAGATTACAATGAGCAGTTCTTC,CASSPRLAGDYNEQFF
NA,12,TRBV29-1,NA,TRBJ2-3,TGCAGCGCTGACTCGGTCGGGGATACGCAGTATTTT,CSADSVGDTQYF
NA,15,TRBV5-6,TRBD1,TRBJ1-2,TGTGCCAGCAGCTTGGTGGGGACAGGCGCCTATGGCTACACCTTC,CASSLVGTGAYGYTF
NA,15,TRBV2,TRBD2,TRBJ2-2,TGTGCCAGCACATATGGGGGGGTGAACACCGGGGAGCTGTTTTTT,CASTYGGVNTGELFF
NA,14,TRBV24-1,NA,TRBJ1-5,TGTGCCACCAGTGTATCAGGAAGCAATCAGCCCCAGCATTTT,CATSVSGSNQPQHF
NA,12,TRBV28,TRBD1,TRBJ1-4,TGTGCCAGCACCCCACAGGGGCAAAAACTGTTTTTT,CASTPQGQKLFF